A selection of T cell receptor beta chains follows, all from one sample in a study of T cells in localized non-small cell lung cancer. Method: immunoSEQ multiplex PCR; TCRdb's copy keeps in-frame clones and lacks some. The sample has approximately 31,000 clones, 65% to 90% seen once; the top ten hold around 3.9%. The sequencing here drew on peripheral blood, taken before any cancer treatment. These receptors originate from a male donor older than 55 with stage III lung adenocarcinoma. Each CDR3 is given without its conserved first and last residue. Fields, in order: V gene, clone size, J gene, CDR3 length, CDR3 protein. Expanded clones are given a class, and other clones once, few, many or no size at all.

TRBV6-5	.	TRBJ2-7	13	ASSLGTGLSYEQY
TRBV30	.	TRBJ1-1	11	AWSWDKNTEAF
TRBV9	.	TRBJ1-1	13	ASSDRSNTNTEAF
TRBV30	.	TRBJ1-1	14	AWTDTGIFRSLEAF
TRBV5-4	.	TRBJ2-5	13	ASSSRLAGEETQY
TRBV19	.	TRBJ1-3	14	ASSNPTLLSGNTIY
TRBV2	.	TRBJ1-6	13	ASSGPGQYNSPLH
TRBV5-1	few	TRBJ1-5	12	ASSLEGLNQPQH
TRBV7-9	.	TRBJ2-5	12	ASSLVSGRETQY
TRBV7-9	.	TRBJ1-2	13	ASSLAAGGDYGYT
TRBV5-1	.	TRBJ2-1	15	ASSLGGSGSLNNEQF
TRBV10-1	.	TRBJ2-7	12	AGHNGGPSYEQY
TRBV6-5	.	TRBJ2-1	11	ASSTPGGNEQF
TRBV18	.	TRBJ2-3	14	ASSPPIGSEIDTQY
TRBV4-1	.	TRBJ2-5	14	ASSQGGREGYKTQY
TRBV4-1	.	TRBJ2-5	14	ASSQEGGGAIETQY
TRBV19	.	TRBJ1-5	12	ASRGPYSNQPQH
TRBV6-6	.	TRBJ2-1	10	ASRTMGNEQF
TRBV6-1	once	TRBJ2-7	8	ASSRPEQY
TRBV5-6	.	TRBJ1-2	12	ASSLSTTSYGYT
TRBV9	.	TRBJ1-6	13	ASSVGQGSGSPLH
TRBV28	.	TRBJ1-5	12	ASSFWQLNQPQH